These 25 T cell receptor beta chains were sequenced from one sample in a study of blood T cell repertoires in COVID-19. Profiled with immunoSEQ multiplex PCR; TCRdb holds only in-frame clones, not every one. The top ten clones hold 4.5% to 7.5% of a sample with 150,000 to 200,000 clones, approximately 80% of them seen once. Sequenced material: PBMCs or T cells enriched from blood (not recorded which). The receptors were gathered from a man aged 35-49 years who had recovered from COVID-19.

The J gene is TRBJ1-5, the V gene TRBV19; tentative D call: TRBD1 (6 bases). This CDR3 is built from 16 residues. The germline V and J ends were trimmed by 6 bases and 0 bases, with 15 bases remaining between them. Per germline, CDR1 LNHDA and CDR2 SQIVND (reference sequence). DNA for the CDR3: TGTGCCAGTAGCCCGAGGGGGTCGTATAGCAATCAGCCCCAGCATTTT. It translates to CASSPRGSYSNQPQHF.

This chain links TRBV6-4 with TRBJ2-3; possible D gene TRBD1, 6 bases. Looked up from germline, CDR1 is MRHNA and CDR2 is SNTAGT. Trimming removed 7 bases at V and 2 bases at J, with 25 bases between. This CDR3 comprises 18 residues. The CDR3, as DNA: TGTGCCAGCAACCATAGCCCAGGGGCAGCCCGAACCACAGATACGCAGTATTTT. Amino acids: CASNHSPGAARTTDTQYF.

This clone counts as medium-sized. The chain employs TRBV7-2 and TRBJ1-3; no clear D. The CDR3 is made up of 16 amino acids. The germline gives CDR1 SGHTA, CDR2 FQGNSA. V was clipped by 5 bases and J by 7 bases, with 21 bases between them. The CDR3 nucleotides are TGTGCCAGCAGCCTCCAGCCGAGTGGGTCGGGGAACACCATATATTTT. Protein: CASSLQPSGSGNTIYF. Full variable domain (missing parts from reference TRBV7-2 and TRBJ1-3): GAGVSQSPSNKVTEKGKDVELRCDPISGHTALYWYRQSLGQGLEFLIYFQGNSAPDKSGLPSDRFSAERTGGSVSTLTIQRTQQEDSAVYLCASSLQPSGSGNTIYFGEGSWLTVV.

This chain joins TRBV30 and TRBJ1-1; 8 bases are shared with TRBD1. This CDR3 has 14 residues. The V gene end was trimmed by 1 base and the J gene end by 9 bases; junction bases not matched to a gene: 10. Germline assignment: CDR1 GTSNPN and CDR2 SVGIG (reference sequence). CDR3 amino acids: CAWSAGGGGDKAFF. As DNA, the CDR3 is TGTGCCTGGAGTGCAGGGGGCGGGGGTGATAAAGCTTTCTTT.

This chain uses TRBV6-5 with TRBJ1-1; D gene ambiguous. V dropped 4 bases and J dropped 4 bases, with 19 bases sitting between them. Germline assignment: CDR1 MNHEY and CDR2 SVGAGI. CDR3 length: 16 amino acids. As DNA, the CDR3 is TGTGCCAGCAGTTTTCTCCAAAGCACCATGAGCACTGAAGCTTTCTTT. It is translated as CASSFLQSTMSTEAFF.

The J gene is TRBJ2-3, the V gene TRBV6-5; no definite D call. The CDR3 extends over 13 amino acids. CDR1 is MNHEY and CDR2 is SVGAGI in the germline V gene. V was shortened by 2 bases and J by 6 bases, with 9 bases between the two germline ends. The CDR3 region is CASSYERLDTQYF. Here the CDR3 DNA reads TGTGCCAGCAGTTACGAGAGGTTGGATACGCAGTATTTT.

The chain couples TRBV7-7 to TRBJ2-2; a possible D gene is TRBD2 (6 bases). From germline, CDR1 is SSHAT and CDR2 FNYEAQ (reference sequence). The CDR3 totals 17 residues. V was clipped by 5 bases and J by 4 bases, with 20 bases between them. The CDR3 spells CASSPASRRGTTGELFF. CDR3 DNA: TGTGCCAGCAGCCCCGCGAGCAGGCGGGGAACCACCGGGGAGCTGTTTTTT. Looking up the rest from reference TRBV7-7 and TRBJ2-2 gives the full variable domain: GAGVSQSPRYKVTKRGQDVTLRCDPISSHATLYWYQQALGQGPEFLTYFNYEAQPDKSGLPSDRFSAERPEGSISTLTIQRTEQRDSAMYRCASSPASRRGTTGELFFGEGSRLTVL.

The chain joins TRBV3-1 (or the pseudogene TRBV3-2) to TRBJ1-3; D gene unclear. This CDR3 has 15 amino acids. Germline V gene lookup returns CDR1 LGHDT and CDR2 YNNKEL (reference sequence). The V and J ends lost 2 bases and 2 bases respectively, with 10 bases between them. The CDR3 sequence: CASSQRGSAGNTIYF. In DNA, the CDR3 is TGTGCCAGCAGCCAACGGGGTAGTGCTGGAAACACCATATATTTT.

The chain joins TRBV9 to TRBJ2-3; 8 positions agree with TRBD2. The CDR3 is made up of 16 amino acids. V shed 0 bases, J shed 1 base, and the junction held 4 bases outside the gene matches. Germline V gene data show CDR1 as SGDLS and CDR2 as YYNGEE. CDR3 protein: CASSVVAGGRTDTQYF. The CDR3 DNA sequence: TGTGCCAGCAGCGTAGTTGCGGGGGGCCGCACAGATACGCAGTATTTT.

The rearrangement links TRBV11-2 to TRBJ2-2; perhaps TRBD2 as D (5 bases). The length of the CDR3 is 15 residues. The germline gives CDR1 SGHAT, CDR2 FQNNGV. Trimming removed 5 bases at V and 4 bases at J, with 14 bases between. The CDR3 spells CASSRRDYITGELFF. For the CDR3, the DNA is TGTGCCAGCAGCCGCCGTGACTATATCACCGGGGAGCTGTTTTTT.

The rearrangement joins TRBV5-6 to TRBJ2-7, with a possible D match to TRBD1 (5 bases). There are 14 residues in the CDR3. Trimming removed 0 bases at V and 0 bases at J, with 7 bases between. The germline CDR1 and CDR2 sequences are SGHDT and YYEEEE. The CDR3 is CASSLAGPSYEQYF. CDR3 in DNA: TGTGCCAGCAGCTTGGCAGGGCCCTCCTACGAGCAGTACTTC.

The chain joins TRBV29-1 to TRBJ1-2; no firm D call. The CDR3 runs to 12 residues. Deletions cut 5 bases from V and 7 bases from J, with 14 bases between. Germline CDR1 and CDR2: SQVTM and ANQGSEA. CDR3 residues: CSVRPAGGGYTF. The CDR3 region has the DNA TGCAGCGTTCGCCCTGCGGGTGGTGGCTACACCTTC.

This chain's CDR3 is CASSPEGAIEPQHF. The CDR3 region has the DNA TGTGCCAGCTCACCGGAGGGGGCGATTGAGCCCCAGCATTTT. This rearrangement joins TRBV18 to TRBJ1-5; 7 nucleotides line up with TRBD1. The junction had 7 bases not matched to a gene; V was cut back by 3 bases and J by 8 bases. Germline lookup yields CDR1 KGHSH and CDR2 LQKENI. The CDR3 extends over 14 amino acids.

The chain recombines TRBV29-1 with TRBJ1-2, with a tentative D call TRBD1 (5 bases). Per germline, CDR1 SQVTM and CDR2 ANQGSEA. Trimming shortened V by 6 bases and J by 2 bases, and 13 bases separated the two germline ends. CDR3 size: 13 residues. The CDR3 loop reads CSVWGGDNYGYTF. The CDR3 nucleotides are TGCAGCGTCTGGGGGGGTGACAACTATGGCTACACCTTC.

The chain links TRBV18 to TRBJ1-6, with D possibly matching TRBD1 (5 bases). This CDR3 region has 14 residues. Trimming removed 2 bases at V and 7 bases at J, with 9 bases between. CDR1 KGHSH and CDR2 LQKENI come from the germline V gene. CDR3 DNA: TGTGCCAGCTCACCAGACAGTTTCAATTCACCCCTCCACTTT. It encodes CASSPDSFNSPLHF.

This rearrangement joins TRBV19 to TRBJ1-5; D remains ambiguous. The CDR3 sequence is 16 residues long. V was trimmed by 0 bases and J by 0 bases, leaving 9 bases between them. Germline lookup yields CDR1 LNHDA and CDR2 SQIVND (reference sequence). The CDR3 region has the DNA TGTGCCAGTAGTATAGACGCAGGAAATAGCAATCAGCCCCAGCATTTT. As protein: CASSIDAGNSNQPQHF.

V gene TRBV6-5 combines with J gene TRBJ2-7, with 10 bases fitting TRBD1. Germline loops: CDR1 MNHEY, CDR2 SVGAGI. This CDR3 has 15 residues. Trimming at V came to 7 bases and at J to 3 bases, leaving 9 bases not matched to a gene. The CDR3 DNA follows: TGTGCCAGCACCCGCTCCGGGACAGGGGTCTACGAGCAGTACTTC. It translates to CASTRSGTGVYEQYF.

This clone appeared a few times. This chain uses TRBV6-1 with TRBJ1-6; 7 positions match TRBD1. Trimming cost V 3 bases and J 8 bases; bases outside gene matches: 13. This CDR3 spans 17 amino acids. Germline CDR1 and CDR2: MNHNS and SASEGT. The chain's CDR3 is CASSDRRVRQGDSPLHF. DNA of the CDR3: TGTGCCAGCAGTGACCGACGGGTACGACAGGGCGATTCACCCCTCCACTTT.

V is TRBV30 and J is TRBJ2-1; a possible D gene is TRBD1 (6 bases). CDR3 length equals 13 residues. Trimming took 8 bases from V and 5 from J, leaving 16 bases between them. Germline CDR1 is GTSNPN and CDR2 is SVGIG (reference sequence). This CDR3 is CARSPGQHNEQFF. The CDR3 DNA sequence: TGTGCCCGAAGCCCGGGACAACACAATGAGCAGTTCTTC.

The rearrangement links TRBV5-1 to TRBJ2-7; D uncertain. From germline, CDR1 is SGHRS and CDR2 YFSETQ. CDR3 size: 13 residues. V gave up 0 bases and J gave up 6 bases, with 10 bases separating them. Written as DNA, the CDR3 is TGCGCCAGCAGCTTGGAGATAGAAGCCGAGCAGTACTTC. Translating it yields CASSLEIEAEQYF. The full variable domain, completed using reference TRBV5-1 and TRBJ2-7, is KAGVTQTPRYLIKTRGQQVTLSCSPISGHRSVSWYQQTPGQGLQFLFEYFSETQRNKGNFPGRFSGRQFSNSRSEMNVSTLELGDSALYLCASSLEIEAEQYFGPGTRLTVT.

The genes are TRBV5-4 and TRBJ2-2; TRBD1 is a possible D gene (6 bases). This CDR3 is built from 15 residues. V was trimmed by 4 bases and J by 2 bases, leaving 12 bases between them. The germline CDR1 and CDR2 sequences are SGHNT and YYREEE (reference sequence). CDR3 region: CASSAGTPNTGELFF. In DNA, the CDR3 is TGTGCCAGCAGCGCAGGGACACCAAACACCGGGGAGCTGTTTTTT.

V is TRBV30 and J is TRBJ1-2; 7 nucleotides match TRBD1. Germline values: CDR1 GTSNPN, CDR2 SVGIG (reference sequence). The J segment lost 3 bases and the V segment lost 1 base, leaving 11 bases of the junction unmatched. The CDR3 is 16 residues long. The CDR3: CAWSAPQTGLYYGYTF. CDR3 DNA: TGTGCCTGGAGTGCCCCCCAGACAGGGCTTTACTATGGCTACACCTTC.

This chain uses TRBV4-2 with TRBJ1-4; a weak D match, TRBD1 (5 bases). Trimming left V 0 bases short and J 7 bases short, with 15 bases between. The CDR3 covers 16 residues. Germline V lookup: CDR1 LGHNA, CDR2 YNFKEQ. In DNA, the CDR3 is TGTGCCAGCAGCCAAGATGGGACGGGGGAAGGTGAAAAACTGTTTTTT. It is translated as CASSQDGTGEGEKLFF.

The chain is built from TRBV5-1 and TRBJ1-2, with D maybe TRBD1 (5 bases). CDR1 is SGHRS, CDR2 YFSETQ, per germline. V was shortened by 0 bases and J by 0 bases, with 6 bases between the two germline ends. The CDR3 has 14 amino acids. CDR3 amino acids: CASSLVDTNYGYTF. The CDR3 nucleotides read TGCGCCAGCAGCTTGGTGGACACTAACTATGGCTACACCTTC.

On this clone itself: The junction does not match germline at one end; this may be a read error. The V and J genes are TRBV12-3 or TRBV12-4 and TRBJ2-2; the match to TRBD2 covers 7 bases. CDR3 length: 13 residues. The chain's CDR3 is CAGRTSRTGELFF. CDR3 in DNA: TGTGCCGGCAGGACTAGTAGGACCGGGGAGCTGTTTTTT.